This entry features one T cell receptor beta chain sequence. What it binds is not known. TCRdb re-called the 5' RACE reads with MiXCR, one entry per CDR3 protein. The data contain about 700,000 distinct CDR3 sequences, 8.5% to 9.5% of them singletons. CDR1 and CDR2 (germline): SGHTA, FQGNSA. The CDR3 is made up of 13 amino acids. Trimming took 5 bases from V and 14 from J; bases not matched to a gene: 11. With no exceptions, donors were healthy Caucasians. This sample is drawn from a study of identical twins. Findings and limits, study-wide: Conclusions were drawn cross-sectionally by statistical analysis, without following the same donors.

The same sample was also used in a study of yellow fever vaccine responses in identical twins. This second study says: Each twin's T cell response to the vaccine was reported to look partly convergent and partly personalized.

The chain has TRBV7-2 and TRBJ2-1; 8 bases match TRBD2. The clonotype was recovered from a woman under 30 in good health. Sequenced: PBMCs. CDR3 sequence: CASSHPGGGAKFF. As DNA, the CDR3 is TGTGCCAGCAGCCACCCGGGGGGGGGCGCTAAGTTCTTC. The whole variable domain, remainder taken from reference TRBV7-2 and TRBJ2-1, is GAGVSQSPSNKVTEKGKDVELRCDPISGHTALYWYRQSLGQGLEFLIYFQGNSAPDKSGLPSDRFSAERTGGSVSTLTIQRTQQEDSAVYLCASSHPGGGAKFFGPGTRLTVL.